These 20 T cell receptor beta chains were all obtained from the same sample, sequenced in a study of cytomegalovirus exposure and HLA in healthy donors. Here immunoSEQ multiplex PCR was the method, and the copy in TCRdb shows in-frame clones only, minus some. The sample has 70,000 or so clones, 85% to 95% seen once. What was sequenced was PBMCs. Receptors originate from a woman between 18 and 29 years old in good health and CMV-seropositive.

This clone was counted a single time. The rearrangement links TRBV5-4 to TRBJ2-7; tentative D call: TRBD2 (6 bases). The germline V and J ends were trimmed by 7 bases and 0 bases, with 11 bases remaining between them. Germline lookup yields CDR1 SGHNT and CDR2 YYREEE (reference sequence). The CDR3 extends over 13 amino acids. This CDR3 reads CASQDGSSYEQYF. The CDR3 DNA follows: TGTGCCAGCCAGGACGGGAGCTCCTACGAGCAGTACTTC.

The chain has TRBV9 and TRBJ1-3, with a possible D match to TRBD1 (6 bases). The CDR3 is 14 amino acids. Per germline, CDR1 SGDLS and CDR2 YYNGEE. The ends were cut back, 3 bases at V and 0 bases at J, with 7 bases in the middle. Here the CDR3 DNA reads TGTGCCAGCAGCGGGACAGCCTCTGGAAACACCATATATTTT. Its protein is CASSGTASGNTIYF.

This clone was picked up a small number of times. The chain couples TRBV5-1 to TRBJ2-3; 8 nucleotides agree with TRBD2. The CDR3 sequence is 14 residues long. V shed 1 base and J 5 bases; nucleotides not matched to a gene: 3. CDR1 SGHRS and CDR2 YFSETQ come from the germline V gene. The CDR3 nucleotides read TGCGCCAGCAGCTTGCCGGGAGGGGGAGATACGCAGTATTTT. Translated: CASSLPGGGDTQYF.

The V call is TRBV4-1, the J call TRBJ1-2, with 10 bases fitting TRBD1. CDR3 length: 16 residues. Losses at the gene ends were 1 base for V and 7 bases for J; bases not matched to a gene: 9. CDR1 is MGHRA, CDR2 YSYEKL, per germline. The CDR3 nucleotides read TGCGCCAGCAGCCAAGTCACGGGACAGGGGAGAGGTGGCTACACCTTC. Amino acids: CASSQVTGQGRGGYTF.

The chain couples TRBV18 to TRBJ2-5, with D possibly being TRBD1 (5 bases). The CDR3 is 13 residues long. Trimming took off 2 bases at V and 9 bases at J, with 13 bases between the two ends. Germline V CDR1 and CDR2: KGHSH, LQKENI. CDR3 coding DNA: TGTGCCAGCTCACCAGAAAACATGGGGCCCCAGTACTTC. It yields the protein CASSPENMGPQYF.

The chain employs TRBV30 and TRBJ1-5; D remains unclear. V was cut by 2 bases and J by 0 bases, with 14 bases left in between. From germline, CDR1 is GTSNPN and CDR2 SVGIG (reference sequence). The CDR3 is 16 amino acids. The CDR3 is CAWSTGRAFSNQPQHF. The CDR3 nucleotides are TGTGCCTGGAGTACCGGGAGGGCTTTTAGCAATCAGCCCCAGCATTTT.

The chain combines TRBV23-1 with TRBJ1-5, with TRBD1 matching over 7 bases. TRBV23-1 qualifies as an ORF whose function is uncertain. Losses at the gene ends were 7 bases for V and 1 base for J; bases not matched to a gene: 13. This CDR3 contains 17 residues. CDR3 sequence reads: CASMRATGRWSNQPQHF. The CDR3 DNA reads TGCGCCAGCATGAGGGCGACAGGGAGATGGAGCAATCAGCCCCAGCATTTT.

In this sample, this clone turned up a few times. DNA for the CDR3: TGTGCCAGCAGCTTCCGGGAGTATGGCTACACCTTC. Protein sequence: CASSFREYGYTF. This chain connects TRBV5-6 to TRBJ1-2; D call uncertain. The CDR3 loop spans 12 amino acids. Trimming shortened V by 2 bases and J by 5 bases, and 7 bases separated the two germline ends. Germline lookup yields CDR1 SGHDT and CDR2 YYEEEE.

With respect to this clone: The junction departs from germline at one end; a sequencing error may be responsible. The V call is TRBV2, the J call TRBJ2-7, with TRBD2 identical over 9 bases. Germline values: CDR1 SNHLY, CDR2 FYNNEI. The CDR3 length is 15 residues. The CDR3 spells CASREGASGIYEQYF. In DNA form, the CDR3 reads TGTGCCAGCAGGGAAGGGGCTAGCGGGATCTACGAGCAGTACTTC. Filled out from reference TRBV2 and TRBJ2-7, the complete variable domain reads EPEVTQTPSHQVTQMGQEVILRCVPISNHLYFYWYRQILGQKVEFLVSFYNNEISEKSEIFDDQFSVERPDGSNFTLKIRSTKLEDSAMYFCASREGASGIYEQYFGPGTRLTVT.

J is TRBJ1-5 and V is TRBV4-2, with 9 positions matching TRBD1. CDR1 and CDR2 from the germline V gene are LGHNA and YNFKEQ. V shed 1 base, J shed 5 bases, and the junction held 6 bases outside the gene matches. The CDR3 runs 16 residues. The DNA of the CDR3 is TGTGCCAGCAGCCAAGCCGTGGACAGGGGCGATCAGCCCCAGCATTTT. It translates to CASSQAVDRGDQPQHF.

This clone has only one observation. The rearrangement links TRBV2 to TRBJ1-2, with D unclear. Deletions cut 8 bases from V and 9 bases from J, with 25 bases between. The CDR3 sequence is 15 residues long. Germline CDR1 is SNHLY and CDR2 is FYNNEI. Here the CDR3 DNA reads TGTGCCAGCCCTGATGGGAGGCGACGGGGAGGGAGCTACACCTTC. Protein sequence: CASPDGRRRGGSYTF.

The J gene is TRBJ2-3, the V gene TRBV4-1, with 7 bases matching TRBD1. This CDR3 is 17 amino acids long. J gave up 4 bases and V 1 base, and 11 bases lay outside the gene matches. Germline V gene data show CDR1 as MGHRA and CDR2 as YSYEKL. As DNA, the CDR3 is TGCGCCAGCAGCCAAGTAACAGGGGCCAAAGACCCAGATACGCAGTATTTT. Its translation: CASSQVTGAKDPDTQYF.

The rearrangement uses TRBV7-8 and TRBJ1-5; 9 bases fit TRBD1. Germline-derived CDR1 and CDR2 are SGHVS and FQNEAQ. J was trimmed by 9 bases and V by 5 bases; bases with no gene match: 11. The CDR3 runs to 15 residues. The CDR3 DNA is TGTGCCAGCAGCGCCGCCCGGGACAGGGTCTTGCCCCAGCATTTT. It encodes CASSAARDRVLPQHF.

The chain has TRBV7-8 and TRBJ1-2; maybe TRBD1 (6 bases). Germline CDR1 is SGHVS and CDR2 is FQNEAQ. The CDR3 extends over 15 amino acids. V lost 6 bases and J 5 bases, leaving 19 bases between the germline ends. This chain's CDR3 is CASSDTGRSVYGYTF. CDR3 nucleotides: TGTGCCAGCAGTGACACAGGGCGCTCAGTGTATGGCTACACCTTC.

The chain links TRBV4-1 to TRBJ2-5, with D perhaps TRBD2 (5 bases). Germline values: CDR1 MGHRA, CDR2 YSYEKL. The CDR3 sequence is 15 residues long. Deletions cut 0 bases from V and 3 bases from J, with 11 bases between. CDR3 nucleotide sequence: TGCGCCAGCAGCCAAGAGCACCCGGGGAAAGAGACCCAGTACTTC. It yields the protein CASSQEHPGKETQYF.

This CDR3 reads CATQRTDSQETQYF. CDR3 DNA sequence: TGTGCCACGCAGCGGACAGACAGCCAAGAGACCCAGTACTTC. The J gene is TRBJ2-5, the V gene TRBV5-5, with D possibly being TRBD1 (6 bases). Trimming took 9 bases from V and 1 from J, leaving 16 bases between them. CDR3 size: 14 residues. The germline CDR1 and CDR2 sequences are SGHKS and YYEKEE (reference sequence). Supplemented by reference TRBV5-5 and TRBJ2-5, the full variable domain reads DAGVTQSPTHLIKTRGQQVTLRCSPISGHKSVSWYQQVLGQGPQFIFQYYEKEERGRGNFPDRFSARQFPNYSSELNVNALLLGDSALYLCATQRTDSQETQYFGPGTRLLVL.

The chain has TRBV5-6 and TRBJ2-4; D ambiguous. The CDR3 has 15 amino acids. The V end lost 0 bases, the J end lost 8 bases, and 15 bases lay between the germline ends. CDR1 is SGHDT and CDR2 is YYEEEE in the germline V gene. The CDR3 here is CASSLAPQPSDIQYF. DNA for the CDR3: TGTGCCAGCAGCTTGGCCCCCCAACCGTCGGACATTCAGTACTTC.

V is TRBV27 and J is TRBJ2-7; D may be TRBD1 (5 bases). The CDR3 sequence is 14 residues long. The germline V and J ends were trimmed by 6 bases and 1 base, with 13 bases remaining between them. From germline, CDR1 is MNHEY and CDR2 SMNVEV (reference sequence). CDR3 loop: CASSNQGRSYEQYF. The CDR3 DNA reads TGTGCCAGCAGCAACCAGGGCCGGTCCTACGAGCAGTACTTC.

The chain recombines TRBV28 with TRBJ1-5; 11 bases are a match to TRBD1. The CDR3 loop spans 17 amino acids. V gave up 5 bases and J gave up 2 bases; unmatched junction bases: 8. Germline CDR1 and CDR2: MDHEN and SYDVKM. The CDR3 sequence: CASSPRTGGFGNQPQHF. In DNA form, the CDR3 reads TGTGCCAGCAGTCCACGGACAGGGGGCTTCGGCAATCAGCCCCAGCATTTT. The variable domain in full, completed from reference TRBV28 and TRBJ1-5, reads DVKVTQSSRYLVKRTGEKVFLECVQDMDHENMFWYRQDPGLGLRLIYFSYDVKMKEKGDIPEGYSVSREKKERFSLILESASTNQTSMYLCASSPRTGGFGNQPQHFGDGTRLSIL.

The chain combines TRBV7-8 with TRBJ2-1, with TRBD2 matching over 10 bases. Trimming took 5 bases from V and 5 from J; bases not matched to a gene: 9. Germline-derived CDR1 and CDR2 are SGHVS and FQNEAQ. This CDR3 spans 16 amino acids. The CDR3 spells CASSRGSGRANNEQFF. The CDR3 DNA follows: TGTGCCAGCAGCAGGGGAAGCGGGAGGGCCAACAATGAGCAGTTCTTC.